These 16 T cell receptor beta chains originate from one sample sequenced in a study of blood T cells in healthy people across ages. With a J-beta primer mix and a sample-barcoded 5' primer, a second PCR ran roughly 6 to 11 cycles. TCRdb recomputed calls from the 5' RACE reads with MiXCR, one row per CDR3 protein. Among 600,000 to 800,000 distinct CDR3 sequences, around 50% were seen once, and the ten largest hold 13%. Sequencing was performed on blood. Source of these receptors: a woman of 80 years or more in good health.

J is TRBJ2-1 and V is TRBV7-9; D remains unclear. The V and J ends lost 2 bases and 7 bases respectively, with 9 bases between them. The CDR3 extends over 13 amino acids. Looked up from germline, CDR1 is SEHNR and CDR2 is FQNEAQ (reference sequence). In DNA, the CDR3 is TGTGCCAGCAGCTTATTATTAGTGAATGAGCAGTTCTTC. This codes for CASSLLLVNEQFF.

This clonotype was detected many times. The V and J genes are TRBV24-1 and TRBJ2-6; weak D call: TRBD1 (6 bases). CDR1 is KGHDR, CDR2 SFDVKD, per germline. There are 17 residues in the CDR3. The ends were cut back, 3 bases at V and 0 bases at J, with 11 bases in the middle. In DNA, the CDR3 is TGTGCCACCAGTGATCGACAGGTTACCTCTGGGGCCAACGTCCTGACTTTC. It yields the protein CATSDRQVTSGANVLTF.

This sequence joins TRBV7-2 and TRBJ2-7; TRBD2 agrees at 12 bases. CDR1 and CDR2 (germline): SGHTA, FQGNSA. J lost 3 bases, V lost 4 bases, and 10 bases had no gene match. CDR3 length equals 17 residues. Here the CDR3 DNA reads TGTGCCAGCAGCTCAAGGGCTCTAGCGGGAGGGTTCTACGAGCAGTACTTC. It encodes CASSSRALAGGFYEQYF. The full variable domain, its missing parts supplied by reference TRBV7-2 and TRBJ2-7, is GAGVSQSPSNKVTEKGKDVELRCDPISGHTALYWYRQSLGQGLEFLIYFQGNSAPDKSGLPSDRFSAERTGGSVSTLTIQRTQQEDSAVYLCASSSRALAGGFYEQYFGPGTRLTVT.

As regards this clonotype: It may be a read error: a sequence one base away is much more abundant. Here the CDR3 reads CSVHRGGSSYNEQYF. CDR3 DNA: TGCAGTGTACACCGTGGGGGGAGCTCCTACAATGAGCAGTACTTC. J is TRBJ2-1 and V is TRBV20-1; possible D gene TRBD2, 6 bases. The tail of the sequence fits TRBJ2-7 better, so the J call may be wrong. CDR3 length: 15 residues. CDR1 is DFQATT, CDR2 SNEGSKA, per germline (reference sequence).

CDR3 coding DNA: TGCAGCGTCCCCCGAGCCTCCCGGGGGGGGAATGAGCAGTTCTTC. Residues: CSVPRASRGGNEQFF. The V gene is TRBV29-1, the J gene TRBJ2-1; 8 nucleotides align to TRBD2. V trimming: 6 bases; J trimming: 7 bases; junction bases outside the gene matches: 14. CDR1 is SQVTM, CDR2 ANQGSEA, per germline. The CDR3 totals 15 residues.

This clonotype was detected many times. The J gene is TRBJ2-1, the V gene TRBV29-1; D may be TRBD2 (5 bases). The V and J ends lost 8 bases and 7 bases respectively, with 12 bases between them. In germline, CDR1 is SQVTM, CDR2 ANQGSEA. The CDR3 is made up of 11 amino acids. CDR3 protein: CSSYSENEQFF. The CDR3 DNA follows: TGCAGCTCATATAGCGAGAATGAGCAGTTCTTC.

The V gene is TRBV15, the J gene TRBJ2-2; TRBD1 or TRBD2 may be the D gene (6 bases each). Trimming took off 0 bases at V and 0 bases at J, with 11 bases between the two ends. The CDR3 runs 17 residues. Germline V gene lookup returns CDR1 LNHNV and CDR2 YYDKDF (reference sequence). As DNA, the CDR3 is TGTGCCACCAGCAGAGATGCGGGACATTCGAACACCGGGGAGCTGTTTTTT. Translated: CATSRDAGHSNTGELFF.

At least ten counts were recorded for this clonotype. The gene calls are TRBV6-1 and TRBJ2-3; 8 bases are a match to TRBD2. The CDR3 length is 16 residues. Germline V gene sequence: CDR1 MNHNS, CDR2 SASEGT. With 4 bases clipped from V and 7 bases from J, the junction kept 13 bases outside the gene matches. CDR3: CASSVELAASINTQYF. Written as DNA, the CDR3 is TGTGCCAGCAGTGTAGAACTAGCGGCATCTATTAATACGCAGTATTTT.

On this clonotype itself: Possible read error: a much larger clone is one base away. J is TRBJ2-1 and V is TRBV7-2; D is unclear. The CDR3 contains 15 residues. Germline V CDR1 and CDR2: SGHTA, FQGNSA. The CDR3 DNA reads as TGTGCCAGCAACTTACTTGGCGCCCACCCGGATGAGCAGTTCTTC. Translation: CASNLLGAHPDEQFF.

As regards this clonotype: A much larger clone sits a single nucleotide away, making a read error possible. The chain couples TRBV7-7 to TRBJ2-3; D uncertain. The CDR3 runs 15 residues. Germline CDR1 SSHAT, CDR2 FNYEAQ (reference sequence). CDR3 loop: CASSLAEWDTDTQYF. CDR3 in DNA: TGTGCTAGCAGCTTAGCAGAGTGGGACACAGATACGCAGTATTTT.

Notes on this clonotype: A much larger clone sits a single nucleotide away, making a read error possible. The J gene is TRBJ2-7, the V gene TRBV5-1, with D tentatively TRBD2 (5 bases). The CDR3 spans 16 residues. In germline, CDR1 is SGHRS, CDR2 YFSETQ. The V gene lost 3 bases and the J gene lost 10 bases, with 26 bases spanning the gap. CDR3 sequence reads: CASSSSLIYYGEIQYF. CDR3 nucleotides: TGCGCCAGCAGCTCGAGTCTGATCTATTACGGGGAGATCCAGTACTTC.

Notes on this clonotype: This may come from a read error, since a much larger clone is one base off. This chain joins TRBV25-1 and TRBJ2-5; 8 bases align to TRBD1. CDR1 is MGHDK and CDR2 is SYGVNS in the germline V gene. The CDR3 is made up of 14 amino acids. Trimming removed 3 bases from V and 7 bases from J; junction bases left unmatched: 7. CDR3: CASSDRDRKGTQYF. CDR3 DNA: TGTGCCAGCAGTGATCGGGACAGGAAAGGGACCCAGTACTTC. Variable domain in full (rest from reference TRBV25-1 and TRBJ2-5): EADIYQTPRYLVIGTGKKITLECSQTMGHDKMYWYQQDPGMELHLIHYSYGVNSTEKGDLSSESTVSRIRTEHFPLTLESARPSHTSQYLCASSDRDRKGTQYFGPGTRLLVL.

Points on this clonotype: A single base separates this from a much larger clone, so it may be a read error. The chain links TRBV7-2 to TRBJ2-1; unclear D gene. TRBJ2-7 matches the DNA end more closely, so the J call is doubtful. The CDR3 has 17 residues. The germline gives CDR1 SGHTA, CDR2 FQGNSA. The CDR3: CASSLVWRFSSYNEQYF. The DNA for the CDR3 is TGTGCCAGCAGCTTAGTATGGCGATTTAGCTCCTACAATGAGCAGTACTTC.

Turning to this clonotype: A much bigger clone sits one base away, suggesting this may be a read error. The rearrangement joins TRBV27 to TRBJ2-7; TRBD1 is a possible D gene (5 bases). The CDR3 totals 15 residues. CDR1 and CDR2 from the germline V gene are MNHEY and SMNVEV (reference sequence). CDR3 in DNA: TGTGCCAGCAGTTGGGGCGGATTAGATTCCTACGGGCAGTACTTC. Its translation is CASSWGGLDSYGQYF.

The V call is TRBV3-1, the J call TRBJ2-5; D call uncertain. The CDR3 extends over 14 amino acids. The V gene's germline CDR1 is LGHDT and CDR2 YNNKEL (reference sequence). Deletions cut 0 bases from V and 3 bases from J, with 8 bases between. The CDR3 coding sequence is TGTGCCAGCAGCCAAGAAGCTACTAAAGAGACCCAGTACTTC. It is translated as CASSQEATKETQYF.

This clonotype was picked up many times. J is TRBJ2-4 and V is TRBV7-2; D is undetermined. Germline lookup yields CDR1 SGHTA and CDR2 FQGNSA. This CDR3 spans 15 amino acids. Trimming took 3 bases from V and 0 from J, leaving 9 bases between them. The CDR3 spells CASSFPTIAKNIQYF. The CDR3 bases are TGTGCCAGCAGCTTTCCGACGATAGCCAAAAACATTCAGTACTTC.